The TCR beta chain described here comes from a study of beta chain features in type 1 diabetes. From germline, CDR1 is SGHAT and CDR2 FQNNGV. V was trimmed by 6 bases and J by 6 bases, leaving 10 bases between them. CDR3 size: 12 residues. The study's findings and limits: In all four CD4+ subsets, TCRB CDR3 length was significantly, moderately reduced in type 1 diabetes. Amplification by PCR could prefer shorter templates, with the same effect in patients and controls.

Isolated RNA was reverse transcribed in full, so expressed TCRB transcripts were sequenced. Assay: immunoSEQ multiplex PCR; the TCRdb copy retains only in-frame clones and omits some. The sample records more than 300,000 clones, around 12% being singletons. This clone was recorded once. The antigen remains unidentified. The rearrangement uses TRBV11-2 and TRBJ2-3; the D gene is possibly TRBD2 (6 bases). This receptor was identified in a woman under 30 with type 1 diabetes. Material for sequencing was naive CD4+ T cells from blood. The CDR3 coding sequence is TGTGCCAGCAGTTCGGGAGCGGATACGCAGTATTTT. This sequence encodes CASSSGADTQYF.